Listed below are T cell receptor beta chains from one sample, sequenced in a study of blood T cell repertoires in COVID-19. Assay: immunoSEQ multiplex PCR; the TCRdb copy retains only in-frame clones and omits some. The sample holds 140,000 or so clones, under 90% seen once. The source material was peripheral blood. The source of these receptors is a man between 65 and 85 years old who had recovered from COVID-19. The CDR3 runs from the conserved cysteine through the conserved F or W. The order of the fields is CDR3 length, V gene, CDR3 protein.

>15|TRBV6-5
CASSFEGVANQPQHF
>15|TRBV6-6
CASTPKGAFRETQYF
>13|TRBV7-3
CASSLSSGETQYF
>17|TRBV5-1
CASSSPGLAVVTDTQYF
>17|TRBV28
CASSSPWRQARYNEQFF
>16|TRBV5-4
CASSSPESLVRSEQFF
>18|TRBV10-3
CAISERLAGEREEETQYF
>13|TRBV6-2/TRBV6-3
CASSYEGVDGYTF
>13|TRBV6-4
CASSAGSYNEQFF
>15|TRBV29-1
CSVESGRDMNTEAFF
>20|TRBV12-5
CASAPITGSKTSGPGDTQYF
>19|TRBV27
CASSLTGLAGGGGTDTQYF
>17|TRBV4-1
CASSQAQGGSGNTEAFF
>13|TRBV5-4
CASSLAQRETQYF
>10|TRBV29-1
CSVYRGKAFF
>12|TRBV30
CAGSGTAYGYTF
>14|TRBV19
CASSVAGNYNEQFF
>13|TRBV5-1
CASSLVGHDEQFF
>13|TRBV6-5
CASTKQGNYEQYF
>15|TRBV15
CATSRGDSSSYEQYF
>14|TRBV7-9
CASRRDRWDEKLFF
>15|TRBV21-1
CASSKAGHAQETQYF
>11|TRBV5-4
CASSFGYGYTF
>11|TRBV7-8
CASSLKETQYF
>11|TRBV20-1
CSAASGYEQYF
>15|TRBV7-2
CASSLSGAGGNTIYF
>16|TRBV4-1
CASSQHPPAGNSPLHF
>14|TRBV28
CASSFLGVNTEAFF
>13|TRBV29-1
CSVRDAANYGYTF
>15|TRBV3-1/TRBV3-2
CASSQRDRNYNEQFF
>15|TRBV6-5
CASALRGYTTGELFF
>15|TRBV9
CASSLRDRGAYEQYF
>16|TRBV10-3
CAISETIAGGTDTQYF
>14|TRBV27
CASSPNRLNQPQHF
>15|TRBV13
CASSPRTGVRNTQYF
>18|TRBV7-6
CASSSALAGRSSYNEQFF
>15|TRBV7-2
CASSPRVGANTEAFF
>15|TRBV4-1
CASSQPGLASYEQYF
>15|TRBV7-2
CASSFRGGRTGELFF
>14|TRBV27
CASSFGQASYEQYF
>12|TRBV18
CASSTWNTEAFF
>17|TRBV27
CASRLTRRTGMNTEAFF
>18|TRBV7-9
CASSSGFSGRAFDDEQFF
>13|TRBV6-5
CVVGTGDHYGYTF
>14|TRBV4-2
CASSQERGKDTQYF